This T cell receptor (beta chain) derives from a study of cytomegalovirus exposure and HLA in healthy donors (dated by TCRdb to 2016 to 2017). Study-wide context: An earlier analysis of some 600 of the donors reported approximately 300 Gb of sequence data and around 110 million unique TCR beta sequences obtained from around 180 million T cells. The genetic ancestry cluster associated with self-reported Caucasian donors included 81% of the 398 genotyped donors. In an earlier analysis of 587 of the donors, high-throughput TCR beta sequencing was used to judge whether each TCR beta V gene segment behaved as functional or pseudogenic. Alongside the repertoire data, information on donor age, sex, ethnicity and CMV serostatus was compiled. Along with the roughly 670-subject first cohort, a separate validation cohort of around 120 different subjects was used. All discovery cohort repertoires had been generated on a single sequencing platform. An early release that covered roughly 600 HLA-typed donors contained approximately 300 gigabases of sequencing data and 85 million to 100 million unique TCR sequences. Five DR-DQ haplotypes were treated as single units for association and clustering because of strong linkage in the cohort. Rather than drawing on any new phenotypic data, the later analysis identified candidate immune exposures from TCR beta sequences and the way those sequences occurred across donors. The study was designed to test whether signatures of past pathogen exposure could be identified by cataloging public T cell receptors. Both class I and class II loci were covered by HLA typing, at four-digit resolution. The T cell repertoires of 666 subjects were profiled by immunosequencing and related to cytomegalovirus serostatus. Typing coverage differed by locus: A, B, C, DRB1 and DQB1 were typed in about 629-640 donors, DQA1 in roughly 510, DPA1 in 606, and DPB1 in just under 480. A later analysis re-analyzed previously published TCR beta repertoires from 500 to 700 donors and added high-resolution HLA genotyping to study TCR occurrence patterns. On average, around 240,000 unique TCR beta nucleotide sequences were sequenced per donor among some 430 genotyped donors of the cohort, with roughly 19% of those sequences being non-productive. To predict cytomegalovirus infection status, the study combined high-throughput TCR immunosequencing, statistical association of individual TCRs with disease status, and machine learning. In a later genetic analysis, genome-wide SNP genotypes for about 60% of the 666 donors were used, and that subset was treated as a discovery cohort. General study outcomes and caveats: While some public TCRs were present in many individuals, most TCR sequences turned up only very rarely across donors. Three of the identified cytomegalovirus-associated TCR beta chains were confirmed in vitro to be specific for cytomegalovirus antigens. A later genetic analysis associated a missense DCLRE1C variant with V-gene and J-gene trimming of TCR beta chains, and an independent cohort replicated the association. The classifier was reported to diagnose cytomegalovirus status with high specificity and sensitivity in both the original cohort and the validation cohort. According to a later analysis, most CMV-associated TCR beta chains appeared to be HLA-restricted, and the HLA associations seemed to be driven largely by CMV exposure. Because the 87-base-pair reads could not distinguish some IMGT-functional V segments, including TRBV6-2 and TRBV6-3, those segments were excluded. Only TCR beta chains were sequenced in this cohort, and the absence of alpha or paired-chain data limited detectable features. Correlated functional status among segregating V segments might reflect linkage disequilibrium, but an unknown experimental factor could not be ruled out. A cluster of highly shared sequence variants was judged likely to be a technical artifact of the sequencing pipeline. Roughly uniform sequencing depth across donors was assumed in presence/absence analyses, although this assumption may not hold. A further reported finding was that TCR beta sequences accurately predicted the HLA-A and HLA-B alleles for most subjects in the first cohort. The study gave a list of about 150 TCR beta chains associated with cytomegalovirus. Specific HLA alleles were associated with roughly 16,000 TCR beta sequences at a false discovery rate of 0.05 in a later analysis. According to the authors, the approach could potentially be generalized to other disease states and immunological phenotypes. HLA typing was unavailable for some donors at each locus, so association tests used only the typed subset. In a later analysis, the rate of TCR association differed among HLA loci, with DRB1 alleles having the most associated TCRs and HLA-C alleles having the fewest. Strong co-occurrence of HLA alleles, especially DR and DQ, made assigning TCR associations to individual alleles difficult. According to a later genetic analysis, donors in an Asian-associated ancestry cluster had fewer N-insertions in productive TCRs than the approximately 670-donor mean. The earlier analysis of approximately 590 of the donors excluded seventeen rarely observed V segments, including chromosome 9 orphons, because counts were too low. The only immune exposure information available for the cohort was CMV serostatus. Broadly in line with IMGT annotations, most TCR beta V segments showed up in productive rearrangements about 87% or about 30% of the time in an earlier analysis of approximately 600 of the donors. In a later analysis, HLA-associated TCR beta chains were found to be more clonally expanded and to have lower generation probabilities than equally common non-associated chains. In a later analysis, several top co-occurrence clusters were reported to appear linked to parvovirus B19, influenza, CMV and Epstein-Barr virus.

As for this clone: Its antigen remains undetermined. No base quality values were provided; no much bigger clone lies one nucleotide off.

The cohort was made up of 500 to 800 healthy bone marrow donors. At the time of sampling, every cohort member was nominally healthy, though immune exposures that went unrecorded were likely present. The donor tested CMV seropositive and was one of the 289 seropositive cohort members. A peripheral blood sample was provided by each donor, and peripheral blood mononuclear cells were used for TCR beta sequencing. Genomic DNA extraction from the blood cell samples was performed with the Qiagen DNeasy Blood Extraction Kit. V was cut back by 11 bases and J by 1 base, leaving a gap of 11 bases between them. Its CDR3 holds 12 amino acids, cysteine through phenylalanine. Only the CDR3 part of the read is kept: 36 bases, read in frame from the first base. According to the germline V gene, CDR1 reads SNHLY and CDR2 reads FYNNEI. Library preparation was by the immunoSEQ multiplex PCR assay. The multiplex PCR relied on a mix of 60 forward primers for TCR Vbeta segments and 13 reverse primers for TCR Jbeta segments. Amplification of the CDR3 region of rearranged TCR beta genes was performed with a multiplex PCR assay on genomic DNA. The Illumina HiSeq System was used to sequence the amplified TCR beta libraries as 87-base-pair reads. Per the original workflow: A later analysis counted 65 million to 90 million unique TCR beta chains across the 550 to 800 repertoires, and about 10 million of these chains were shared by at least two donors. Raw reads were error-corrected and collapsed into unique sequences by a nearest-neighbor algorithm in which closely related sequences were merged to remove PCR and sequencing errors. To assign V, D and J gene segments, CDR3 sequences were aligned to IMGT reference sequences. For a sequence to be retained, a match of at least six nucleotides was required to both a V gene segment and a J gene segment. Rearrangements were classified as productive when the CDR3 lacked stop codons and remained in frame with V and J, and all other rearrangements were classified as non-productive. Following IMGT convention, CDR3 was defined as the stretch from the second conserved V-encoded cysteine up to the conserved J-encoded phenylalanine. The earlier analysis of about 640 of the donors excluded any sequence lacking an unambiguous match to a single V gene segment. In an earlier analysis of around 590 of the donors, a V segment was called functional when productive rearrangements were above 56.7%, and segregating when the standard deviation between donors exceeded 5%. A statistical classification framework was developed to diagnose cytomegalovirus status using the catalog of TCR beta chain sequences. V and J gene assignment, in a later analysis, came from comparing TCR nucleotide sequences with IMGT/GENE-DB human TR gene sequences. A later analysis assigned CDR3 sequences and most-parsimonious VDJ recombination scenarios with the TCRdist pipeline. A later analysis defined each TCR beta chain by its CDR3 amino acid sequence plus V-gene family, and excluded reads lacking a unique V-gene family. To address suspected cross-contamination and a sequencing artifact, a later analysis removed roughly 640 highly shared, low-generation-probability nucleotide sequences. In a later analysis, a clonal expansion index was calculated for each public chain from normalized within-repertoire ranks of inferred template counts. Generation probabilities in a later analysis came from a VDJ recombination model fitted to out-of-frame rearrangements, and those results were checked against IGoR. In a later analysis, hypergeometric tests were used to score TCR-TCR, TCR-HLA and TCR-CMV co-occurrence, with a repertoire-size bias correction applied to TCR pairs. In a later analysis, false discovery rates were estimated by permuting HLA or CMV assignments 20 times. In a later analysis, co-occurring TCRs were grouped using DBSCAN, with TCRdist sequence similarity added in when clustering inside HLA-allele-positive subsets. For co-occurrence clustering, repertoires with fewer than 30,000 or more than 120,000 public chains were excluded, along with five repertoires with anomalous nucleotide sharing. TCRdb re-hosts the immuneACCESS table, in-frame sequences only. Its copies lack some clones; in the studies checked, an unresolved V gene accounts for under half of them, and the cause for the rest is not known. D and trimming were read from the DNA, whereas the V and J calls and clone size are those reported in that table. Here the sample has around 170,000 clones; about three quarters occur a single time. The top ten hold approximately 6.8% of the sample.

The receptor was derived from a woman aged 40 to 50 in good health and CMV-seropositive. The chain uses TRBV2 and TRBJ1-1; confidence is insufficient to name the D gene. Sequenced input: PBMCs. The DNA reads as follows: TGTGCCCGAGGCAGCCGGAACACTGAAGCTTTCTTT. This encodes CARGSRNTEAFF.